The clone carrying this T cell receptor beta chain was observed a handful of times. Its target is unknown. Each CDR3 protein gets one entry after TCRdb re-called the 5' RACE reads with MiXCR. The repertoire consists of roughly 5,400 distinct CDR3 sequences, with 52% occurring once and the leading ten covering 3% to 4%. The memory fraction was CD4+CD45RO+CD25- cells. Study outcomes and limitations: Larger-cohort validation covered only one TCR beta V-J rearrangement.

This CDR3 contains 14 residues. Trimming left V 6 bases short and J 7 bases short, with 15 bases between. The V gene's germline CDR1 is WSHSY and CDR2 SAAADI. This receptor was taken from a female donor with breast cancer. Source material: memory CD4+ T cells sorted from blood. Stated subset: memory CD4+ T cells, CD4+CD45RO+CD25-. The gene calls are TRBV10-2 and TRBJ1-4; a possible D gene is TRBD1 (5 bases). CDR3 DNA: TGCGCCAGCAGCGATGGGGGATCGGGTGAAAAACTGTTTTTT. This gives the protein CASSDGGSGEKLFF.